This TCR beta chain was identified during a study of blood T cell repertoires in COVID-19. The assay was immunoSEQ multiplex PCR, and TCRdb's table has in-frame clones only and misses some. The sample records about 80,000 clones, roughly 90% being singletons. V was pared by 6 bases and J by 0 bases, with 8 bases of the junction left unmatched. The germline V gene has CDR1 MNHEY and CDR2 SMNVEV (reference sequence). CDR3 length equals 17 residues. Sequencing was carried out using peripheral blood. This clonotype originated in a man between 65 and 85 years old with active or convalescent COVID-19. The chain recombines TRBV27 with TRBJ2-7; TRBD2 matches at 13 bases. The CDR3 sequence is CASSHLRTSGGSYEQYF. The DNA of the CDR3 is TGTGCCAGCAGCCATTTACGGACTAGCGGGGGCTCCTACGAGCAGTACTTC.